These 16 T cell receptor beta chains originate from one sample sequenced in a study of cytomegalovirus exposure and HLA in healthy donors. Vbeta (60) and Jbeta (13) primers were used in the PCR. Data came from immunoSEQ multiplex PCR; TCRdb stores just in-frame clones and leaves some out. The sample consists of more than 100,000 clones, around 77% of them appearing once. Sample: PBMCs. The receptors come from a human donor in good health.

The V and J genes are TRBV6-5 and TRBJ2-7; 7 nucleotides line up with TRBD2. The ends lost 7 bases at V and 6 bases at J; junction bases unmatched: 15. This CDR3 has 15 amino acids. Germline V lookup: CDR1 MNHEY, CDR2 SVGAGI. The CDR3 is CASTPRLAETSEQYF. The CDR3 nucleotides read TGTGCCAGCACGCCCCGCCTAGCGGAGACCTCCGAGCAGTACTTC.

CDR3 DNA: TGTGCCAGCAGTCGCCAGGGGAGTGGCTATGGCTACACCTTC. Amino acids: CASSRQGSGYGYTF. This rearrangement joins TRBV5-4 to TRBJ1-2; a weak D match, TRBD1 (6 bases). The germline CDR1 and CDR2 sequences are SGHNT and YYREEE (reference sequence). CDR3 length: 14 residues. The V and J ends lost 5 bases and 4 bases respectively, with 15 bases between them. The whole variable domain, filled in from reference TRBV5-4 and TRBJ1-2, reads ETGVTQSPTHLIKTRGQQVTLRCSSQSGHNTVSWYQQALGQGPQFIFQYYREEENGRGNFPPRFSGLQFPNYSSELNVNALELDDSALYLCASSRQGSGYGYTFGSGTRLTVV.

This clone has a handful of counts. The V call is TRBV6-5, the J call TRBJ2-1, with 7 bases lining up with TRBD2. CDR3 length: 14 residues. V gave up 7 bases and J gave up 7 bases; unmatched junction bases: 10. The germline V gene has CDR1 MNHEY and CDR2 SVGAGI. CDR3 sequence reads: CASTIERGRNEQFF. The CDR3 DNA follows: TGTGCCAGCACCATAGAGCGGGGTCGTAATGAGCAGTTCTTC.

This chain connects TRBV10-1 to TRBJ2-3, with 7 bases lining up with TRBD2. This CDR3 comprises 16 residues. After removal of 1 base from V and 3 bases from J, the junction contained 7 bases not matched to a gene. Germline V CDR1 and CDR2: WNHNN, SYGVQD (reference sequence). The CDR3 protein is CASSEWRAGATDTQYF. DNA of the CDR3: TGCGCCAGCAGTGAGTGGCGGGCGGGAGCGACAGATACGCAGTATTTT.

The V and J genes are TRBV18 and TRBJ1-5; D remains ambiguous. This CDR3 has 15 amino acids. V lost 1 base to trimming and J lost 1 base, with 8 bases between them. Germline loops: CDR1 KGHSH, CDR2 LQKENI. The CDR3 spells CASSPQGDSNQPQHF. The DNA of the CDR3 is TGTGCCAGCTCACCACAGGGAGACAGCAATCAGCCCCAGCATTTT.

V usage is TRBV4-2 and J usage is TRBJ2-7; D gene uncertain. Germline V gene sequence: CDR1 LGHNA, CDR2 YNFKEQ. Between the trimmed V and J ends, which lost 0 bases and 0 bases, there was a span of 9 bases. The CDR3 sequence is 15 residues long. CDR3 loop: CASSQDESYSYEQYF. Here the CDR3 DNA reads TGTGCCAGCAGCCAAGATGAGAGCTACTCCTACGAGCAGTACTTC.

The chain joins TRBV7-6 to TRBJ2-2; 7 nucleotides agree with TRBD2. The CDR3 runs to 15 residues. V lost 3 bases, J lost 6 bases, and 7 bases stayed unmatched. CDR1 and CDR2 (germline): SGHVS, FNYEAQ. The CDR3 nucleotides are TGTGCCAGCAGCTTTGCTGGACTAGGGCCCGGGGAGCTGTTTTTT. Translation gives CASSFAGLGPGELFF.

The genes are TRBV5-1 and TRBJ2-1; D gene ambiguous. V shed 0 bases and J shed 7 bases, with 8 bases lying between them. Germline CDR1 SGHRS, CDR2 YFSETQ. The CDR3 runs 13 residues. CDR3 nucleotide sequence: TGCGCCAGCAGCTTGGGAGGAAGTAATGAGCAGTTCTTC. This gives the protein CASSLGGSNEQFF.

The chain combines TRBV4-2 with TRBJ2-5; D is perhaps TRBD2 (5 bases). Germline CDR1 reads LGHNA; CDR2 reads YNFKEQ. Deletions cut 0 bases from V and 4 bases from J, with 9 bases between. CDR3 length equals 14 residues. The CDR3 region has the DNA TGTGCCAGCAGCCAAGACGGGGAGCCAGAGACCCAGTACTTC. It translates to CASSQDGEPETQYF.

There are a few counts of this clone. The rearrangement uses TRBV28 and TRBJ2-7; no clear D. Germline loops: CDR1 MDHEN, CDR2 SYDVKM. This CDR3 spans 15 amino acids. V lost 3 bases to trimming and J lost 0 bases, with 12 bases between them. This chain's CDR3 is CASSFMSVSSYEQYF. The DNA of the CDR3 is TGTGCCAGCAGTTTTATGTCGGTTAGCTCCTACGAGCAGTACTTC.

The chain has TRBV10-3 and TRBJ2-2; 10 nucleotides line up with TRBD2. This CDR3 comprises 15 residues. V lost 6 bases and J lost 7; bases outside the gene matches: 8. Germline V CDR1 and CDR2: ENHRY, SYGVKD. The CDR3 nucleotides read TGTGCCATCAGGACTAGCGGGCCCCCTGGCGGGGAGCTGTTTTTT. Its protein is CAIRTSGPPGGELFF.

This chain uses TRBV4-1 with TRBJ2-7; D possibly corresponds to TRBD1 (6 bases). This CDR3 region has 13 residues. CDR1 and CDR2 (germline): MGHRA, YSYEKL. V was trimmed by 4 bases and J by 4 bases, leaving 11 bases between them. CDR3 nucleotide sequence: TGCGCCAGCAGCCGGGGGCCGGGATACGAGCAGTACTTC. This gives the protein CASSRGPGYEQYF.

The CDR3: CASSPPNRGNTEAFF. CDR3 nucleotide sequence: TGTGCCAGCTCACCACCGAACAGGGGGAACACTGAAGCTTTCTTT. This rearrangement joins TRBV18 to TRBJ1-1; 7 nucleotides match TRBD1. This CDR3 region has 15 residues. Trimming took 0 bases from V and 1 from J; bases not matched to a gene: 2. Germline values: CDR1 KGHSH, CDR2 LQKENI.

The chain has TRBV19 and TRBJ1-1; perhaps TRBD1 as D (6 bases). The CDR3 spans 16 residues. The germline V and J ends were trimmed by 5 bases and 0 bases, with 16 bases remaining between them. Germline lookup yields CDR1 LNHDA and CDR2 SQIVND (reference sequence). DNA for the CDR3: TGTGCCAGTAGTTTAGCCCGGACAGCTTTGAACACTGAAGCTTTCTTT. Translated, it gives CASSLARTALNTEAFF.

The chain combines TRBV6-1 with TRBJ2-7; the D gene is possibly TRBD1 (5 bases). The germline CDR1 and CDR2 sequences are MNHNS and SASEGT. Deletions cut 0 bases from V and 7 bases from J, with 25 bases between. The CDR3 sequence is 18 residues long. CDR3 region: CASSEALQAGLPPREQYF. Here the CDR3 DNA reads TGTGCCAGCAGTGAAGCGCTTCAGGCAGGGTTACCCCCTCGAGAGCAGTACTTC.

The genes are TRBV4-2 and TRBJ1-5; 11 bases agree with TRBD1. The V segment lost 1 base and the J segment 7 bases; nucleotides outside the gene matches: 3. Germline CDR1 and CDR2: LGHNA and YNFKEQ. The CDR3 has 15 amino acids. CDR3 sequence reads: CASSQGGTGGQPQHF. In DNA, the CDR3 is TGTGCCAGCAGCCAAGGGGGGACAGGGGGACAGCCCCAGCATTTT.